This TCR beta chain came from a study of regulatory T cells in long-lasting Graves disease. Overall study: Antithyroid drugs had been taken under 3 months by newly diagnosed Graves' patients.

The authors built TCR beta libraries using iRepertoire HTBI primers and Arm-PCR of CDR3 regions. TCRdb re-called the multiplex PCR reads with MiXCR, one entry per CDR3 protein. Of under 450,000 distinct CDR3 sequences detected, approximately 10% appear once; the ten largest clones hold 18%. For this clonotype: Antigen specificity is unknown.

The study, taken as a whole, reports: The TCR repertoire of persistent Graves' patients was less diverse than that of newly diagnosed ones.

Time point denoted: newly diagnosed GD, antithyroid drugs for less than 3 months. RNA from PBMCs was the source of the TCR library. Under American Thyroid Association guidelines, Graves' disease was diagnosed. These same data were also listed under a study on T cells in Graves' hyperthyroidism and ophthalmopathy. From that report: With the HTBI primer set, the TCR CDR3 went through a first round of RT-PCR.

This specimen was peripheral blood mononuclear cells (PBMCs), taken at new diagnosis, from a patient treated with antithyroid drugs. The source of this sequence is a woman aged 18-30 years with Graves disease.

The DNA of the CDR3 is TGTGCCAGCAGCTTTAAAGGGGATAGCACTGAAGCTTTCTTT. As protein: CASSFKGDSTEAFF. V usage is TRBV7-9 and J usage is TRBJ1-1, with D perhaps matching TRBD1 (5 bases). V lost 3 bases and J 4 bases, leaving 12 bases between the germline ends. The CDR3 totals 14 residues. The germline V gene has CDR1 SEHNR and CDR2 FQNEAQ (reference sequence).